Shown below are 30 T cell receptor beta chains from a single sample sequenced in a study of T-cell reconstitution after alpha-beta-depleted transplantation in children. Unique molecular identifiers were incorporated when the TCRbeta library was constructed. From the PCR reads, TCRdb called clonotypes with MiXCR, one entry per CDR3 protein. The sample consists of about 500,000 distinct CDR3 sequences, roughly an eighth of them appearing once. This specimen was PBMCs, mostly from graft donor cells, taken 180 days after TCRalphabeta/CD19-depleted stem cell transplant. All receptors derive from a female patient aged 2-9 years who had a stem cell transplant for aplastic anemia, so the T cells may come from the graft donor.

This clonotype occurred a few times. For the CDR3, the DNA is TGTGCCAGCCGCGTGGGACTAGCAACGTACACCGGGGAGCTGTTTTTT. Protein product: CASRVGLATYTGELFF. This chain joins TRBV19 and TRBJ2-2; TRBD2 matches at 9 bases. V was clipped by 9 bases and J by 3 bases; unmatched bases: 11. The CDR3 has 16 amino acids. Germline assignment: CDR1 LNHDA and CDR2 SQIVND (reference sequence).

The V and J genes are TRBV7-8 and TRBJ1-6; 7 bases match TRBD1. This CDR3 contains 18 residues. The ends lost 0 bases at V and 7 bases at J; junction bases unmatched: 12. CDR1 and CDR2 from the germline V gene are SGHVS and FQNEAQ. The CDR3 DNA reads as TGTGCCAGCAGCTTAGCTTTACGGAGGGGGCTAGGCAATTCACCCCTCCACTTT. This codes for CASSLALRRGLGNSPLHF. Full variable domain (outside the CDR3, taken from reference TRBV7-8 and TRBJ1-6): GAGVSQSPRYKVAKRGQDVALRCDPISGHVSLFWYQQALGQGPEFLTYFQNEAQLDKSGLPSDRFFAERPEGSVSTLKIQRTQQEDSAVYLCASSLALRRGLGNSPLHFGNGTRLTVT.

This clonotype has more than one count but fewer than ten. The chain employs TRBV2 and TRBJ2-1; 9 bases match TRBD1. Trimming removed 3 bases from V and 3 bases from J; junction bases left unmatched: 9. The germline V gene has CDR1 SNHLY and CDR2 FYNNEI. This CDR3 contains 17 residues. The CDR3 DNA reads as TGTGCCAGCAGTGACTTAGGGGACAGGGTCCTCTACAATGAGCAGTTCTTC. Encoded protein: CASSDLGDRVLYNEQFF.

The sample holds one count of this clonotype. The chain is built from TRBV11-2 and TRBJ1-1, with 12 nucleotides matching TRBD1. This CDR3 has 18 residues. Looked up from germline, CDR1 is SGHAT and CDR2 is FQNNGV. Trimming cost V 3 bases and J 3 bases; bases outside gene matches: 11. CDR3: CASSLPRGQGAYDTEAFF. As DNA, the CDR3 is TGTGCCAGCAGCTTGCCCCGGGGACAGGGGGCTTACGACACTGAAGCTTTCTTT.

The V call is TRBV2, the J call TRBJ2-2; 8 bases fit TRBD2. Unmatched junction bases numbered 0, after V lost 0 bases and J lost 0 bases. The CDR3 spans 16 residues. CDR1 SNHLY and CDR2 FYNNEI come from the germline V gene. The CDR3, as DNA: TGTGCCAGCAGTGAAGCCGGGAGGGCGAACACCGGGGAGCTGTTTTTT. It is translated as CASSEAGRANTGELFF.

This clonotype was found a few times. The chain links TRBV6-5 to TRBJ2-6; no reliable D call. The CDR3 runs 15 residues. The germline V gene has CDR1 MNHEY and CDR2 SVGAGI. The germline V and J ends were trimmed by 4 bases and 0 bases, with 7 bases remaining between them. The CDR3 here is CASSFGHSGANVLTF. CDR3 bases: TGTGCCAGCAGTTTCGGGCACTCTGGGGCCAACGTCCTGACTTTC.

The CDR3 protein is CASSLLHGSRETQYF. The CDR3 nucleotides read TGTGCCAGCAGTCTCTTGCACGGCTCCCGGGAGACCCAGTACTTC. The chain is built from TRBV6-1 and TRBJ2-5; D is unresolved. The CDR3 runs to 15 residues. Per germline, CDR1 MNHNS and CDR2 SASEGT. V lost 5 bases and J lost 5, with 18 bases in between.

This clonotype was detected ten times or more. The V and J genes are TRBV7-2 and TRBJ2-7, with 10 nucleotides matching TRBD2. This CDR3 region has 16 residues. The J segment lost 5 bases and the V segment lost 2 bases, leaving 9 bases of the junction unmatched. Germline V gene data show CDR1 as SGHTA and CDR2 as FQGNSA. DNA for the CDR3: TGTGCCAGCAGCTTACTCGGCCTAGCGGGAGTCCACGAGCAGTACTTC. Translating it yields CASSLLGLAGVHEQYF. Complete variable domain (other parts from reference TRBV7-2 and TRBJ2-7): GAGVSQSPSNKVTEKGKDVELRCDPISGHTALYWYRQSLGQGLEFLIYFQGNSAPDKSGLPSDRFSAERTGGSVSTLTIQRTQQEDSAVYLCASSLLGLAGVHEQYFGPGTRLTVT.

This clonotype was seen at least ten times. J is TRBJ1-5 and V is TRBV10-3; 8 bases are shared with TRBD1. The CDR3 runs to 13 residues. The germline gives CDR1 ENHRY, CDR2 SYGVKD. V dropped 10 bases and J dropped 5; count of bases not matched to a gene: 7. CDR3 residues: CATSQGDYQPQHF. The CDR3 region has the DNA TGTGCCACCTCACAGGGGGATTATCAGCCCCAGCATTTT.

This clonotype has a handful of counts. The chain uses TRBV9 and TRBJ2-1; possibly TRBD2 for D (5 bases). Germline V gene data show CDR1 as SGDLS and CDR2 as YYNGEE. V was cut by 1 base and J by 1 base, with 6 bases left in between. The CDR3 extends over 14 amino acids. CDR3 coding DNA: TGTGCCAGCAGCGTACTAGCATCCTACAATGAGCAGTTCTTC. Residues: CASSVLASYNEQFF.

This clonotype has just a few counts. The DNA of the CDR3 is TGTGCTAGTGGTTTGGAAGGGATCCAAGAGACCCAGTACTTC. This codes for CASGLEGIQETQYF. The rearrangement links TRBV12-5 to TRBJ2-5; the D is unclear. The V and J ends lost 1 base and 1 base respectively, with 7 bases between them. CDR1 is LGHNT, CDR2 FRNRAP, per germline. The CDR3 contains 14 residues.

The rearrangement links TRBV7-2 to TRBJ1-5; D call uncertain. Trimming took off 2 bases at V and 9 bases at J, with 20 bases between the two ends. Germline CDR1 and CDR2: SGHTA and FQGNSA. The CDR3 length is 16 residues. CDR3 DNA: TGTGCCAGCAGCTTAACCCCTACAACATCGAAAGGGCCCCAGCATTTT. Translating it yields CASSLTPTTSKGPQHF.

This clonotype has more than one count but fewer than ten. The rearrangement joins TRBV6-4 to TRBJ2-1, with TRBD2 matching over 10 bases. CDR3 size: 15 residues. CDR1 MRHNA and CDR2 SNTAGT come from the germline V gene. V gave up 4 bases and J gave up 7 bases; unmatched junction bases: 7. The CDR3 region has the DNA TGTGCCAGCAGTGCCAGCGGGAGGGCTAGGAATGAGCAGTTCTTC. Residues: CASSASGRARNEQFF.

This clonotype occurred a few times. V and J are TRBV5-1 and TRBJ1-6; TRBD1 might be the D (5 bases). CDR1 and CDR2 from the germline V gene are SGHRS and YFSETQ. Deletions cut 0 bases from V and 9 bases from J, with 13 bases between. The CDR3 spans 15 residues. CDR3 protein: CASSLDVTGSSPLHF. The CDR3 DNA sequence: TGCGCCAGCAGCTTGGACGTTACAGGTTCTTCACCCCTCCACTTT.

Ten or more counts support this clonotype. The rearrangement links TRBV9 to TRBJ2-1, with 9 bases fitting TRBD1. The V and J ends lost 3 bases and 1 base, in that order; junction bases with no gene match: 2. The CDR3 length is 15 residues. The germline V gene encodes CDR1 SGDLS and CDR2 YYNGEE. The CDR3 spells CASSGGQGSYNEQFF. The CDR3, as DNA: TGTGCCAGCAGCGGAGGACAGGGGTCCTACAATGAGCAGTTCTTC.

The rearrangement uses TRBV29-1 and TRBJ1-2; 7 positions match TRBD1. CDR1 and CDR2 from the germline V gene are SQVTM and ANQGSEA. V was clipped by 7 bases and J by 2 bases; unmatched bases: 10. The CDR3 spans 14 residues. In nucleotides, the CDR3 is TGCAGCGCACATCCGGGACAGCGGAACTATGGCTACACCTTC. This sequence encodes CSAHPGQRNYGYTF.

This clonotype was seen just once. One end of the junction fails to match germline, which may point to a read error. V and J are TRBV28 and TRBJ1-2; tentative D call: TRBD1 (6 bases). The CDR3 contains 15 residues. Germline CDR1 reads MDHEN; CDR2 reads SYDVKM. CDR3 sequence (DNA): TGTGCCAGCAGTTTAATCGCACAGGGAGGGGATGGCGACACCTTC. Its translation is CASSLIAQGGDGDTF.

This clonotype was picked up a small number of times. The chain links TRBV27 to TRBJ2-7; the D gene is possibly TRBD2 (5 bases). Germline assignment: CDR1 MNHEY and CDR2 SMNVEV (reference sequence). This CDR3 comprises 15 residues. V was shortened by 1 base and J by 2 bases, with 12 bases between the two germline ends. This CDR3 reads CASSLYPGSAYEQYF. The CDR3 DNA is TGTGCCAGCAGTTTATACCCGGGGAGCGCCTACGAGCAGTACTTC.

This clonotype was counted a few times. The chain has TRBV20-1 and TRBJ1-2; no firm D call. The ends were cut back, 3 bases at V and 8 bases at J, with 16 bases in the middle. Germline values: CDR1 DFQATT, CDR2 SNEGSKA (reference sequence). The CDR3 is 13 amino acids. The CDR3 DNA is TGCAGTGCTAGTGTTTTCGGCTTCTCGGGCTACACCTTC. Translating gives CSASVFGFSGYTF.

V gene TRBV5-5 combines with J gene TRBJ2-7; possibly TRBD2 for D (5 bases). Looked up from germline, CDR1 is SGHKS and CDR2 is YYEKEE (reference sequence). The CDR3 extends over 14 amino acids. Trimming left V 1 base short and J 4 bases short, with 12 bases between. In DNA, the CDR3 is TGTGCCAGCAGCTTGATAGGGAGTTATTACGAGCAGTACTTC. Translating gives CASSLIGSYYEQYF.

The chain has TRBV5-8 and TRBJ2-5; TRBD1 matches 12 bases. Germline-derived CDR1 and CDR2 are SGHTS and YDEGEE. The J segment lost 3 bases and the V segment lost 4 bases, leaving 7 bases of the junction unmatched. This CDR3 contains 16 residues. Here the CDR3 reads CASSPSGTGGEETQYF. DNA for the CDR3: TGTGCCAGCAGCCCCTCCGGGACAGGGGGCGAAGAGACCCAGTACTTC.

This chain uses TRBV4-1 with TRBJ2-1, with 15 bases identical to TRBD2. The V segment lost 1 base and the J segment 4 bases; nucleotides outside the gene matches: 14. The CDR3 sequence is 21 residues long. CDR1 is MGHRA, CDR2 YSYEKL, per germline. The CDR3 sequence: CASSQGQPGLAGGGSYNEQFF. DNA for the CDR3: TGCGCCAGCAGCCAAGGACAACCGGGACTAGCGGGGGGAGGGTCGTACAATGAGCAGTTCTTC.

CDR3 DNA sequence: TGCAGTGCTTTCCGACTAGGTTCAGGTTACGAGCAGTACTTC. Amino acid sequence: CSAFRLGSGYEQYF. This chain links TRBV20-1 with TRBJ2-7, with a weak D call TRBD2 (6 bases). CDR1 and CDR2 (germline): DFQATT, SNEGSKA (reference sequence). The CDR3 has 14 amino acids. V was shortened by 5 bases and J by 4 bases, with 18 bases between the two germline ends.

The chain links TRBV24-1 to TRBJ2-1; unclear D gene. The CDR3 spans 14 residues. The ends were cut back, 4 bases at V and 4 bases at J, with 10 bases in the middle. Germline CDR1 is KGHDR and CDR2 is SFDVKD. For the CDR3, the DNA is TGTGCCACCAGTGACGGTCCCGGGTACAATGAGCAGTTCTTC. Translating gives CATSDGPGYNEQFF.

This clonotype was seen only a few times. This chain connects TRBV15 to TRBJ1-2; no firm D call. The CDR3 runs to 12 residues. Trimming cost V 1 base and J 3 bases, with 3 bases left between them. Germline CDR1 is LNHNV and CDR2 is YYDKDF (reference sequence). The CDR3 loop is CATSRADYGYTF. The DNA for the CDR3 is TGTGCCACCAGCAGAGCAGACTATGGCTACACCTTC.

The V gene is TRBV5-1, the J gene TRBJ1-1; no clear D. The V end lost 5 bases, the J end lost 0 bases, and 5 bases lay between the germline ends. Per the germline V gene, CDR1 is SGHRS and CDR2 is YFSETQ. The CDR3 length is 12 residues. This CDR3 is CASREMNTEAFF. The CDR3 region has the DNA TGCGCCAGCAGAGAGATGAACACTGAAGCTTTCTTT.

This clonotype was observed a handful of times. CDR3 sequence: CASSYAIQGGEQYF. Here the CDR3 DNA reads TGTGCCAGCAGTTACGCAATCCAGGGAGGAGAGCAGTACTTC. The V and J genes are TRBV6-5 and TRBJ2-7; D possibly corresponds to TRBD2 (6 bases). The CDR3 has 14 amino acids. In germline, CDR1 is MNHEY, CDR2 SVGAGI. The V end lost 2 bases, the J end lost 7 bases, and 15 bases lay between the germline ends.

The chain is built from TRBV4-3 and TRBJ2-3, with 11 nucleotides matching TRBD1. Germline-derived CDR1 and CDR2 are LGHNA and YSLEER. This CDR3 is built from 15 residues. V shed 3 bases and J 6 bases; nucleotides not matched to a gene: 5. As DNA, the CDR3 is TGCGCCAGCAGCCAGCGGGACAGGGGGAGGGATACGCAGTATTTT. Translated: CASSQRDRGRDTQYF.

The rearrangement uses TRBV27 and TRBJ2-1, with D uncertain. V dropped 4 bases and J dropped 1 base, with 8 bases sitting between them. CDR3 length: 14 residues. Germline CDR1 MNHEY, CDR2 SMNVEV (reference sequence). The CDR3 spells CASSWVGSYNEQFF. Here the CDR3 DNA reads TGTGCCAGCAGTTGGGTCGGATCCTACAATGAGCAGTTCTTC.

This clonotype was seen a few times. This chain connects TRBV7-3 to TRBJ2-7; 10 bases are shared with TRBD1. Trimming took 5 bases from V and 2 from J; bases not matched to a gene: 9. Germline loops: CDR1 SGHTA, CDR2 FQGTGA. CDR3 length: 16 amino acids. CDR3 sequence: CASSPMTGGAPYEQYF. For the CDR3, the DNA is TGTGCCAGCAGCCCCATGACAGGGGGCGCGCCCTACGAGCAGTACTTC.